A single sample gave rise to the 19 T cell receptor beta chains below, sequenced in a study of blood T cell repertoires in COVID-19. Clones were read by immunoSEQ multiplex PCR, and TCRdb kept only the in-frame ones, dropping some. The sample includes fewer than 350,000 clones, around 85% seen only once; the top ten take 4.1%. What was sequenced was peripheral blood. Receptor source: a woman in her 50s with active or convalescent COVID-19.

V usage is TRBV21-1 and J usage is TRBJ2-7; whether TRBD2, the table's D call, matches the DNA was not checked. TRBV21-1 is a documented pseudogene. The CDR3 covers 12 residues. The CDR3 DNA reads TGTGCCAGCAGCATCCGGGGCTACGAGCAGTACTTC. The encoded protein is CASSIRGYEQYF.

The chain is built from TRBV27 and TRBJ2-7, with 7 bases lining up with TRBD2. V lost 3 bases, J lost 4 bases, and 15 bases stayed unmatched. This CDR3 has 17 residues. Per germline, CDR1 MNHEY and CDR2 SMNVEV (reference sequence). The CDR3 protein is CASSFATSPARAYEQYF. In nucleotides, the CDR3 is TGTGCCAGCAGTTTCGCGACTAGCCCCGCGAGGGCGTACGAGCAGTACTTC.

The V call is TRBV5-1, the J call TRBJ2-1; TRBD1 matches at 9 bases. The germline CDR1 and CDR2 sequences are SGHRS and YFSETQ. This CDR3 has 16 residues. J was trimmed by 8 bases and V by 5 bases; bases with no gene match: 14. Here the CDR3 DNA reads TGCGCCAGCAGTCTTCCCACCGGGACAGGGAACGATGAGCAGTTCTTC. This gives the protein CASSLPTGTGNDEQFF. The whole variable domain, filled in from reference TRBV5-1 and TRBJ2-1, reads KAGVTQTPRYLIKTRGQQVTLSCSPISGHRSVSWYQQTPGQGLQFLFEYFSETQRNKGNFPGRFSGRQFSNSRSEMNVSTLELGDSALYLCASSLPTGTGNDEQFFGPGTRLTVL.

This chain connects TRBV6-6 to TRBJ2-1, with 8 bases identical to TRBD1. CDR3 size: 15 residues. With V trimmed by 2 bases and J by 8 bases, 8 bases remained unmatched. Germline CDR1 MNHNY, CDR2 SVGAGI (reference sequence). The CDR3 spells CASSYPGQGPDEQFF. CDR3 bases: TGTGCCAGCAGTTACCCTGGACAGGGACCGGATGAGCAGTTCTTC.

This clone was seen just once. The chain carries TRBV29-1 and TRBJ1-2, with unresolved D. The CDR3 has 14 amino acids. Germline lookup yields CDR1 SQVTM and CDR2 ANQGSEA. Trimming took 4 bases from V and 0 from J, leaving 12 bases between them. The chain's CDR3 is CSVVSSLSNYGYTF. CDR3 nucleotides: TGCAGCGTTGTCTCCTCCCTCTCTAACTATGGCTACACCTTC.

This rearrangement joins TRBV28 to TRBJ1-1; TRBD1 aligns across 7 bases. After removal of 5 bases from V and 0 bases from J, the junction contained 9 bases not matched to a gene. Looked up from germline, CDR1 is MDHEN and CDR2 is SYDVKM. The CDR3 has 16 amino acids. The CDR3 loop reads CASSTHGQALNTEAFF. In DNA, the CDR3 is TGTGCCAGCAGTACACACGGACAGGCGTTGAACACTGAAGCTTTCTTT.

V gene TRBV4-2 combines with J gene TRBJ2-3, with 9 nucleotides matching TRBD2. Germline CDR1 is LGHNA and CDR2 is YNFKEQ. This CDR3 is built from 18 residues. The V and J ends lost 0 bases and 8 bases, in that order; junction bases with no gene match: 15. CDR3: CASSQEYRSGRGRGTQYF. The CDR3 region has the DNA TGTGCCAGCAGCCAAGAATATCGTAGCGGGAGAGGACGGGGTACGCAGTATTTT.

The rearrangement uses TRBV6-2 or TRBV6-3 and TRBJ2-7; TRBD1 agrees at 7 bases. This CDR3 has 17 amino acids. Germline V gene lookup returns CDR1 MNHEY and CDR2 SVGEGT. V gave up 1 base and J gave up 3 bases; unmatched junction bases: 12. CDR3 nucleotide sequence: TGTGCCAGCAGTTACTACTACAGGGGAATGAGGGTCTACGAGCAGTACTTC. Translating it yields CASSYYYRGMRVYEQYF.

CDR3 amino acids: CASSHRTGGRWKNTEAFF. CDR3 nucleotides: TGTGCCAGCAGCCATCGGACAGGTGGGCGCTGGAAGAACACTGAAGCTTTCTTT. The rearrangement links TRBV13 to TRBJ1-1; 7 bases align to TRBD1. Losses at the gene ends were 5 bases for V and 1 base for J; bases not matched to a gene: 16. Germline V gives CDR1 PRHDT, CDR2 FYEKMQ (reference sequence). This CDR3 is 18 amino acids long.

This chain uses TRBV18 with TRBJ1-3; D ambiguous. This CDR3 has 16 residues. Germline-derived CDR1 and CDR2 are KGHSH and LQKENI. V was clipped by 3 bases and J by 3 bases, with 15 bases between them. The CDR3 protein is CASSPSRNSYGNTIYF. The CDR3 DNA reads as TGTGCCAGCTCACCGAGCCGAAACAGTTATGGAAACACCATATATTTT.

The genes are TRBV11-2 and TRBJ2-7; D gene ambiguous. The germline V gene encodes CDR1 SGHAT and CDR2 FQNNGV. The CDR3 length is 14 residues. V lost 0 bases, J lost 7 bases, and 13 bases lay in between. The chain's CDR3 is CASSLDHQAREQYF. For the CDR3, the DNA is TGTGCCAGCAGCTTAGATCACCAGGCCAGGGAGCAGTACTTC.

V usage is TRBV19 and J usage is TRBJ1-1, with 9 bases identical to TRBD1. Germline values: CDR1 LNHDA, CDR2 SQIVND (reference sequence). The junction had 11 bases not matched to a gene; V was cut back by 6 bases and J by 3 bases. CDR3 length: 16 residues. CDR3 bases: TGTGCCAGTAGCGTTAGAGGGGACAGGGTTTACACTGAAGCTTTCTTT. Its protein product is CASSVRGDRVYTEAFF.

The chain links TRBV2 to TRBJ2-3, with D possibly TRBD2 on 6 matching bases. V was clipped by 11 bases and J by 2 bases, with 14 bases between them. The CDR3 extends over 13 amino acids. In germline, CDR1 is SNHLY, CDR2 FYNNEI. The CDR3 region is CASDRDSTDTQYF. The CDR3 DNA sequence: TGTGCCTCGGATCGGGACTCCACAGATACGCAGTATTTT. The variable domain in full, completed from reference TRBV2 and TRBJ2-3, reads EPEVTQTPSHQVTQMGQEVILRCVPISNHLYFYWYRQILGQKVEFLVSFYNNEISEKSEIFDDQFSVERPDGSNFTLKIRSTKLEDSAMYFCASDRDSTDTQYFGPGTRLTVL.

DNA for the CDR3: TGTGCCAGCAGCTTAGGATCGCACCGGGACGAGCAGTACTTC. Residues: CASSLGSHRDEQYF. The J gene is TRBJ2-7, the V gene TRBV11-2; D remains ambiguous. Trimming removed 1 base at V and 5 bases at J, with 12 bases between. Germline V CDR1 and CDR2: SGHAT, FQNNGV. This CDR3 region has 14 residues.

The chain combines TRBV5-4 with TRBJ2-3; D might be TRBD2 (5 bases). This CDR3 is 14 amino acids long. The germline V and J ends were trimmed by 4 bases and 0 bases, with 9 bases remaining between them. CDR1 is SGHNT, CDR2 YYREEE, per germline (reference sequence). The CDR3 loop is CASSPRGSTDTQYF. The CDR3 DNA sequence: TGTGCCAGCAGCCCCCGAGGGAGCACAGATACGCAGTATTTT.

This clone has just a few counts. V usage is TRBV2 and J usage is TRBJ2-7; unclear D gene. The CDR3 runs to 13 residues. Germline loops: CDR1 SNHLY, CDR2 FYNNEI. Trimming took 7 bases from V and 0 from J, leaving 10 bases between them. The CDR3 DNA sequence: TGTGCCAGCATATACGGCGGCTCCTACGAGCAGTACTTC. Its protein is CASIYGGSYEQYF. The full variable domain, completed using reference TRBV2 and TRBJ2-7, is EPEVTQTPSHQVTQMGQEVILRCVPISNHLYFYWYRQILGQKVEFLVSFYNNEISEKSEIFDDQFSVERPDGSNFTLKIRSTKLEDSAMYFCASIYGGSYEQYFGPGTRLTVT.

The V and J genes are TRBV11-1 and TRBJ1-1; no clear D gene. CDR1 and CDR2 from the germline V gene are SGHAT and FQDESV (reference sequence). Trimming took off 6 bases at V and 3 bases at J, with 11 bases between the two ends. This CDR3 spans 13 amino acids. The CDR3 nucleotides are TGTGCCAGCAGTCCGGGGTTGTACACTGAAGCTTTCTTT. Encoded protein: CASSPGLYTEAFF.

V and J are TRBV6-1 and TRBJ1-5; D not resolved. Germline CDR1 and CDR2: MNHNS and SASEGT. The length of the CDR3 is 16 residues. Trimming removed 2 bases at V and 3 bases at J, with 14 bases between. This CDR3 is CASSELPGGINQPQHF. The DNA of the CDR3 is TGTGCCAGCAGTGAACTTCCCGGCGGAATCAATCAGCCCCAGCATTTT.

The chain joins TRBV24-1 to TRBJ2-3; 7 bases map to TRBD2. Trimming at V came to 3 bases and at J to 0 bases, leaving 2 bases not matched to a gene. The CDR3 totals 15 residues. Per the germline V gene, CDR1 is KGHDR and CDR2 is SFDVKD. The CDR3 is CATSDERGSTDTQYF. DNA of the CDR3: TGTGCCACCAGTGATGAGCGGGGAAGCACAGATACGCAGTATTTT.